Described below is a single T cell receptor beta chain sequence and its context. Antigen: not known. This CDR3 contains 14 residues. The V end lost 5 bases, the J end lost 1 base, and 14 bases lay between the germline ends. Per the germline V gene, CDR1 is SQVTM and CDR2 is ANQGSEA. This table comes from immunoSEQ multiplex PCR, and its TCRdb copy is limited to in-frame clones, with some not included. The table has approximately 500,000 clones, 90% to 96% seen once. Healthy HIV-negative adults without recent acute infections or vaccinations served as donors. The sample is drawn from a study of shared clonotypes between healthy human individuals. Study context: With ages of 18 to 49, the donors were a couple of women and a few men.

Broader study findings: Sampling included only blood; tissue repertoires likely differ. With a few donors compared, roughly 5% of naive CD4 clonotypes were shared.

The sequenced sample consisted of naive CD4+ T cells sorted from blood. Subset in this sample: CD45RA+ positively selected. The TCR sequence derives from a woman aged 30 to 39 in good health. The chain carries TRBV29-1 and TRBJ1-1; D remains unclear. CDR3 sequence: CSVHEFRENTEAFF. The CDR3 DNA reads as TGCAGCGTTCACGAATTTCGGGAGAACACTGAAGCTTTCTTT. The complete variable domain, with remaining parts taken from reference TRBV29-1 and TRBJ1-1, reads SAVISQKPSRDICQRGTSLTIQCQVDSQVTMMFWYRQQPGQSLTLIATANQGSEATYESGFVIDKFPISRPNLTFSTLTVSNMSPEDSSIYLCSVHEFRENTEAFFGQGTRLTVV.